The subject of this entry is one T cell receptor (beta chain). CDR3 length: 15 residues. CDR1 and CDR2 (germline): GTSNPN, SVGIG (reference sequence). Trimming removed 2 bases from V and 3 bases from J, with 14 bases in between. Treatment: oral pan-JAK inhibitor, 5-10 mg twice daily. Following extraction, RNA underwent reverse transcription to cDNA, which served as the sequencing template. The assay was immunoSEQ multiplex PCR, and TCRdb's table has in-frame clones only and misses some. Counted here are about 300,000 clones, roughly 60% occurring once; the ten biggest clones make up about 1.8%. These data originate in a study of CD8+ T cells in alopecia areata.

The V and J genes are TRBV30 and TRBJ1-5; D is unclear. This TCR was sampled from a human donor with alopecia areata. The sequencing used CD4+ T cells sorted from blood, collected at week 24, from a patient treated with tofacitinib. CDR3 nucleotide sequence: TGTGCCTGGAGTAAGGATTTCCTAAACAATCAGCCCCAGCATTTT. As protein: CAWSKDFLNNQPQHF. The variable domain in full, completed from reference TRBV30 and TRBJ1-5, reads SQTIHQWPATLVQPVGSPLSLECTVEGTSNPNLYWYRQAAGRGLQLLFYSVGIGQISSEVPQNLSASRPQDRQFILSSKKLLLSDSGFYLCAWSKDFLNNQPQHFGDGTRLSIL.